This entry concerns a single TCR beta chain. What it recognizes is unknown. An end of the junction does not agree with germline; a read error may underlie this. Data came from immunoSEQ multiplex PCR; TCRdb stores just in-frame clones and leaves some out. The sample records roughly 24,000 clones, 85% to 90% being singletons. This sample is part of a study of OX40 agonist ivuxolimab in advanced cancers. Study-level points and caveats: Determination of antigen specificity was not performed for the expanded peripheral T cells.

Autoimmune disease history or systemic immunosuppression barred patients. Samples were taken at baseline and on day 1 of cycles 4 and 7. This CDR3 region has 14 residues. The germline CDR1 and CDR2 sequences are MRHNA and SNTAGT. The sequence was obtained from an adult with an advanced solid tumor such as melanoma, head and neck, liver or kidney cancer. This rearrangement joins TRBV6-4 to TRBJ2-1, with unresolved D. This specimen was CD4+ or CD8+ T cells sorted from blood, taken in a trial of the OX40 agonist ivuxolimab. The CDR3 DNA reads TGTGCCGGCAGCGTAGAAGGCTTTTACAATGAGCAGTTCTTC. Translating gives CAGSVEGFYNEQFF.